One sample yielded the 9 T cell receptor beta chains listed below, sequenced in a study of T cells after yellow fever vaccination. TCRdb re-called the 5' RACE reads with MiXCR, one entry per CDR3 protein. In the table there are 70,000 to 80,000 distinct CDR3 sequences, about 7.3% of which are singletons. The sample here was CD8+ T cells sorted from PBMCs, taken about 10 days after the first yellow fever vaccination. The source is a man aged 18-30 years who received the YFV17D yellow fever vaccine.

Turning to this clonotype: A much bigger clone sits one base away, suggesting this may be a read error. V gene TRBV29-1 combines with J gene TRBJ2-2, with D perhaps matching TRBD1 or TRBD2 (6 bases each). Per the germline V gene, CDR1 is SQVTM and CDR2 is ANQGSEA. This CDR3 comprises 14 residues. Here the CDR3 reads CSVLGGSNTGELVF. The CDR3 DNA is TGCAGCGTCCTGGGGGGCAGTAACACCGGGGAGCTGGTTTTT.

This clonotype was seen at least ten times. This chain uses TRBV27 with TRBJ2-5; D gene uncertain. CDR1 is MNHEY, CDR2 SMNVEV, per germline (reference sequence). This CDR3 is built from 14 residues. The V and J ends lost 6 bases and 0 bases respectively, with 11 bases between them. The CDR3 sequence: CASRHHGDQETQYF. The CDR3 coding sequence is TGTGCCAGCAGACACCACGGAGACCAAGAGACCCAGTACTTC.

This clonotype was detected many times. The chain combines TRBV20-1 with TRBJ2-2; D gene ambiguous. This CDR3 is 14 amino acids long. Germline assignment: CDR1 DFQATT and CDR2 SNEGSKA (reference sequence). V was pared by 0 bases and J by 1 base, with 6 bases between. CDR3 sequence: CSARDLRNTGELFF. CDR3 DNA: TGCAGTGCTAGAGATCTCAGGAACACCGGGGAGCTGTTTTTT.

The CDR3: CASEPRGGVTMNTEAFF. CDR3 in DNA: TGTGCCAGCGAACCTCGGGGGGGCGTAACTATGAACACTGAAGCTTTCTTT. This chain uses TRBV7-2 with TRBJ1-1; a possible D gene is TRBD1 (6 bases). V dropped 8 bases and J dropped 0 bases, with 22 bases sitting between them. The CDR3 extends over 17 amino acids. CDR1 is SGHTA and CDR2 is FQGNSA in the germline V gene.

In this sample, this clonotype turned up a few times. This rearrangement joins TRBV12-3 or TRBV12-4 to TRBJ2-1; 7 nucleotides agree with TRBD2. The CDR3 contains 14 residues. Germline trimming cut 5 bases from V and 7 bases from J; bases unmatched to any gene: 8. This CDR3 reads CASSPGLPKNEQFF. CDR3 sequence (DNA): TGTGCCAGCAGTCCGGGACTACCGAAAAATGAGCAGTTCTTC.

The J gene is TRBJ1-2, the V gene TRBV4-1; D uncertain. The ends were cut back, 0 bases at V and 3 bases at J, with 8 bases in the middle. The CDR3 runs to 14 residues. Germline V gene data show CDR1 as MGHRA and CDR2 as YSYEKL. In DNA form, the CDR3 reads TGCGCCAGCAGCCAAGAGGGCGGTGACTATGGCTACACCTTC. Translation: CASSQEGGDYGYTF.

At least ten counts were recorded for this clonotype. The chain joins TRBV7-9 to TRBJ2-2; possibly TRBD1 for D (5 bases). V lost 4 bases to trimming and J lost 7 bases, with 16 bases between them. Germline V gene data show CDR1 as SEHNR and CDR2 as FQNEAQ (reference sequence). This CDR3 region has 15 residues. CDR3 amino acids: CASSYRRQGSGELFF. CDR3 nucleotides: TGTGCCAGCAGCTACCGACGCCAGGGTAGCGGGGAGCTGTTTTTT.

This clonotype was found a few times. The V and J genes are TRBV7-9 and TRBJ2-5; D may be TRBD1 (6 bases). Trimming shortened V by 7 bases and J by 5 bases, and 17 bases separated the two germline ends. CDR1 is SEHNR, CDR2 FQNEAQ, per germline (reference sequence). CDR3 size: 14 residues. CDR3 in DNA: TGTGCCAGCACTAGGACAGCCACAGGGGAGACCCAGTACTTC. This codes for CASTRTATGETQYF.

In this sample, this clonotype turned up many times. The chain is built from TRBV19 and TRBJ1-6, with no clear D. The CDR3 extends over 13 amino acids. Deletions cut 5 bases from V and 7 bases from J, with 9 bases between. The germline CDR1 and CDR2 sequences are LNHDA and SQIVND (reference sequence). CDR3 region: CASSLTENSPLHF. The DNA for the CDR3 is TGTGCCAGTAGTCTCACGGAGAATTCACCCCTCCACTTT. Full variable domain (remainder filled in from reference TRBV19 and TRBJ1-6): DGGITQSPKYLFRKEGQNVTLSCEQNLNHDAMYWYRQDPGQGLRLIYYSQIVNDFQKGDIAEGYSVSREKKESFPLTVTSAQKNPTAFYLCASSLTENSPLHFGNGTRLTVT.